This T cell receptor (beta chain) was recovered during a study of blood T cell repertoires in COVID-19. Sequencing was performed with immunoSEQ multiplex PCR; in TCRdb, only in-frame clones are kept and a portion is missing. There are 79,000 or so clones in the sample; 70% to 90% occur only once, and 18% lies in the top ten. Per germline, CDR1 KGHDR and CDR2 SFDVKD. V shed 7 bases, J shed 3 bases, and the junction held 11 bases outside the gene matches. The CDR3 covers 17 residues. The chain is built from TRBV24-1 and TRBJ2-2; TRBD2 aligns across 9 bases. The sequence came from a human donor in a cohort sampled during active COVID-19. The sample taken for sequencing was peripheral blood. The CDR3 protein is CATSARIAGADTGELFF. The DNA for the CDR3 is TGTGCCACCAGCGCCCGAATAGCGGGGGCCGACACCGGGGAGCTGTTTTTT.